This note documents a single TCR beta chain sequence. The sample originates from a study of blood T cells in healthy people across ages. Alongside a J-beta primer mix, a sample-barcoded 5' primer served in a second PCR lasting roughly 6 to 12 cycles. TCRdb reanalysed the 5' RACE reads using MiXCR and keeps one entry per CDR3 protein. The sample has some 1,500,000 distinct CDR3 sequences, roughly two fifths seen once. V lost 7 bases, J lost 6 bases, and 13 bases lay in between. The CDR3 length is 13 residues. Germline V gene sequence: CDR1 ENHRY, CDR2 SYGVKD. This TCR was sampled from a young woman in good health. Material for sequencing was blood. The chain is built from TRBV10-3 and TRBJ1-5; D not resolved. CDR3 nucleotide sequence: TGTGCCATCAATAACCATCCGTTTCAGCCCCAGCATTTT. Its translation is CAINNHPFQPQHF.